Sequencing of this TCR beta chain was carried out in a study of CD8 T cells in Susac syndrome. Reverse transcription used 0.5 to 1 ug RNA and random hexamers. MiXCR, applied by TCRdb to the immunoSEQ multiplex PCR reads, yields one record per CDR3 protein. The data show about 160,000 distinct CDR3 sequences, 94% seen once. The patients who served as multiple sclerosis controls were treatment-naive and had stable or active relapsing-remitting disease that fulfilled the revised McDonald criteria. Germline V CDR1 and CDR2: MNHEY, SMNVEV (reference sequence). The V and J ends lost 7 bases and 4 bases, in that order; junction bases with no gene match: 9. CDR3 length: 14 residues.

The TCR sequence derives from a human donor with multiple sclerosis. The sequencing input was CD4+ T cells from PBMCs. The chain links TRBV27 to TRBJ2-7; 8 positions agree with TRBD1. The CDR3 loop reads CASNSQGALYEQYF. The CDR3 DNA follows: TGTGCCAGCAATTCCCAGGGGGCCCTTTACGAGCAGTACTTC.